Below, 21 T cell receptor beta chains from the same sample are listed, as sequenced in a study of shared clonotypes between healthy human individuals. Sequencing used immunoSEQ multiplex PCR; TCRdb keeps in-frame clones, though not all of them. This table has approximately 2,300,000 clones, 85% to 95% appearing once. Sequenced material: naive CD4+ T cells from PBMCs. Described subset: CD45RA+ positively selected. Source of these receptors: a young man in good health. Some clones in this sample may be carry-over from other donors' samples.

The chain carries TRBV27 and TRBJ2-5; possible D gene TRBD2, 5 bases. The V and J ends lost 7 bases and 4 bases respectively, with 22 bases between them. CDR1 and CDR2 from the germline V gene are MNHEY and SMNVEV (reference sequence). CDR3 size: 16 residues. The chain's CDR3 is CASTPVWSSGGETQYF. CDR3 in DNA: TGTGCCAGCACCCCGGTCTGGTCTTCCGGAGGAGAGACCCAGTACTTC.

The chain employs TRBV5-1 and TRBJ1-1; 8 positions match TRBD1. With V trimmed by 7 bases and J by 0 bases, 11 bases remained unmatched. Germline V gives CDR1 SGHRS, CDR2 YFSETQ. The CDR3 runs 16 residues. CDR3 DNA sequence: TGCGCCAGCTGGCAGGGGGCCGGGGGGCTGAACACTGAAGCTTTCTTT. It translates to CASWQGAGGLNTEAFF.

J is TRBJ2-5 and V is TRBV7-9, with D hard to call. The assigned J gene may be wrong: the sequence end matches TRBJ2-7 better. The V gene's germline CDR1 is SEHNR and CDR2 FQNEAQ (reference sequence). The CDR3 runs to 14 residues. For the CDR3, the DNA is TGTGCCAGCAGCTTAGAAACACACACGGCCGAGCAGTACTTC. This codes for CASSLETHTAEQYF.

DNA for the CDR3: TGCGCCAGCAGCTTGGACGGGGGCCCTCCTACAGATACGCAGTATTTT. The encoded protein is CASSLDGGPPTDTQYF. The V gene is TRBV5-1, the J gene TRBJ2-3; D is perhaps TRBD1 or TRBD2 (6 bases each). The CDR3 is 16 residues long. Between the trimmed V and J ends, which lost 0 bases and 3 bases, there was a span of 14 bases. Germline CDR1 reads SGHRS; CDR2 reads YFSETQ.

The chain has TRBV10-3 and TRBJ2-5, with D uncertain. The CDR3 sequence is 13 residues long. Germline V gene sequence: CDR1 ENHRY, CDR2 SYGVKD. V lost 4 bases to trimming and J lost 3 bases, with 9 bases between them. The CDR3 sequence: CAISGRQEETQYF. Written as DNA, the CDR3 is TGTGCCATCAGTGGCCGGCAGGAAGAGACCCAGTACTTC.

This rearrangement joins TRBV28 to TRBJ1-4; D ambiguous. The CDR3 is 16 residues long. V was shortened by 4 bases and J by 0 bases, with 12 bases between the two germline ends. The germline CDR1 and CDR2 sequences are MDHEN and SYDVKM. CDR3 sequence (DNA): TGTGCCAGCAGTTCAGGAGGAAGTGCAACTAATGAAAAACTGTTTTTT. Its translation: CASSSGGSATNEKLFF.

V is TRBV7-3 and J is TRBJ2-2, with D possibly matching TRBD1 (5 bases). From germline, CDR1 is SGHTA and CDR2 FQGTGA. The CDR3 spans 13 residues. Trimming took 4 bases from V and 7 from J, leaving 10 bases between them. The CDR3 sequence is CASSSWGGGELFF. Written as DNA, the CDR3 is TGTGCCAGCAGCTCGTGGGGCGGCGGGGAGCTGTTTTTT.

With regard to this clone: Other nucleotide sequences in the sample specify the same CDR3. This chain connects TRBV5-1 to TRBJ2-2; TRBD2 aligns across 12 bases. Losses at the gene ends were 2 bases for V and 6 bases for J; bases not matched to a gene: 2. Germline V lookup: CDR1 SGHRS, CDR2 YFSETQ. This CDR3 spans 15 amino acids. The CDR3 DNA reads TGCGCCAGCAGCTTATCTAGCGGGAGGGCCGGGGAGCTGTTTTTT. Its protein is CASSLSSGRAGELFF.

CDR3 region: CASSSSPTDTQYF. The CDR3 coding sequence is TGTGCCAGCAGCTCATCACCCACAGATACGCAGTATTTT. The chain carries TRBV7-2 and TRBJ2-3, with D uncertain. The CDR3 spans 13 residues. CDR1 is SGHTA, CDR2 FQGNSA, per germline. Trimming removed 4 bases at V and 2 bases at J, with 7 bases between. Full variable domain (outside the CDR3, taken from reference TRBV7-2 and TRBJ2-3): GAGVSQSPSNKVTEKGKDVELRCDPISGHTALYWYRQSLGQGLEFLIYFQGNSAPDKSGLPSDRFSAERTGGSVSTLTIQRTQQEDSAVYLCASSSSPTDTQYFGPGTRLTVL.

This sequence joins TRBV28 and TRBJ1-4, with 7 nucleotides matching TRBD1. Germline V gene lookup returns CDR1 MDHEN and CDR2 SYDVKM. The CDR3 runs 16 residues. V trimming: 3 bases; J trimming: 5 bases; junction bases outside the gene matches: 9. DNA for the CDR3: TGTGCCAGCAGTTTTGGTTCGACAGGGCCAAATGAAAAACTGTTTTTT. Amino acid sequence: CASSFGSTGPNEKLFF. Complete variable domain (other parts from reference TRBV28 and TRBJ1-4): DVKVTQSSRYLVKRTGEKVFLECVQDMDHENMFWYRQDPGLGLRLIYFSYDVKMKEKGDIPEGYSVSREKKERFSLILESASTNQTSMYLCASSFGSTGPNEKLFFGSGTQLSVL.

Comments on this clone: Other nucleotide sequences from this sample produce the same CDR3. The CDR3 reads CASSLGGSSYEQYF. CDR3 bases: TGTGCCAGCAGCTTGGGTGGCAGCTCCTACGAGCAGTACTTC. V usage is TRBV5-4 and J usage is TRBJ2-7; D gene uncertain. The V gene lost 0 bases and the J gene lost 0 bases, with 7 bases spanning the gap. Germline V lookup: CDR1 SGHNT, CDR2 YYREEE (reference sequence). The CDR3 totals 14 residues.

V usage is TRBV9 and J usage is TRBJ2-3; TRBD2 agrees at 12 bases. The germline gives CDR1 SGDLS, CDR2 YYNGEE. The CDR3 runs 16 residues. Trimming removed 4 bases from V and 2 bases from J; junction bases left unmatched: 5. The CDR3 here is CASSPRLAGDTDTQYF. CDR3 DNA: TGTGCCAGCAGCCCCCGACTAGCGGGGGACACAGATACGCAGTATTTT.

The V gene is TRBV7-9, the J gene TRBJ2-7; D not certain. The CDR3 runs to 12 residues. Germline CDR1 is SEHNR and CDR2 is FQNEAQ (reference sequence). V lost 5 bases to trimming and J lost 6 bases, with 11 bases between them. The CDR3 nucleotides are TGTGCCAGCAGCGCCCCTAAAGGCGAGCAGTACTTC. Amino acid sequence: CASSAPKGEQYF.

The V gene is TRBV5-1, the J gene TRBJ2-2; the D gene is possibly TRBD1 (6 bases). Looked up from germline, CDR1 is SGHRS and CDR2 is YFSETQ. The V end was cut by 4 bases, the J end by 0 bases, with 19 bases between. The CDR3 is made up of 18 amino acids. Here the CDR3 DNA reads TGCGCCAGCAGCCTCCAGGTAGGACAGACTTCGAACACCGGGGAGCTGTTTTTT. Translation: CASSLQVGQTSNTGELFF.

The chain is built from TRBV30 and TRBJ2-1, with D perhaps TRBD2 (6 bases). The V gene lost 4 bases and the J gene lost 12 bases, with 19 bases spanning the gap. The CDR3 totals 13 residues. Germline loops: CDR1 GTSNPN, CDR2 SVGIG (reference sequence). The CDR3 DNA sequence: TGTGCCTGGAAAAGGTCCCGGGACTCAGGGCAGTTCTTC. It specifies CAWKRSRDSGQFF.

CDR3 region: CASSLWTGSYEQYF. CDR3 nucleotides: TGTGCCAGCAGTTTGTGGACGGGCTCCTACGAGCAGTACTTC. The V and J genes are TRBV28 and TRBJ2-7; D is unclear. Trimming pared 3 bases from V and 0 bases from J, leaving 9 bases between. The CDR3 covers 14 residues. From germline, CDR1 is MDHEN and CDR2 SYDVKM. The full variable domain, completed using reference TRBV28 and TRBJ2-7, is DVKVTQSSRYLVKRTGEKVFLECVQDMDHENMFWYRQDPGLGLRLIYFSYDVKMKEKGDIPEGYSVSREKKERFSLILESASTNQTSMYLCASSLWTGSYEQYFGPGTRLTVT.

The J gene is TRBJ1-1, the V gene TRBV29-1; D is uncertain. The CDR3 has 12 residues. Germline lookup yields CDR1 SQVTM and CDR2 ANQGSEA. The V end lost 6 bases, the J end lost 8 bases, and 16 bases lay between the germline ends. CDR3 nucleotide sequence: TGCAGCGTGACCCCGACCGAGATGGAAGCTTTCTTT. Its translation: CSVTPTEMEAFF. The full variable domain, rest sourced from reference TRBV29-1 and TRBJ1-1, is SAVISQKPSRDICQRGTSLTIQCQVDSQVTMMFWYRQQPGQSLTLIATANQGSEATYESGFVIDKFPISRPNLTFSTLTVSNMSPEDSSIYLCSVTPTEMEAFFGQGTRLTVV.

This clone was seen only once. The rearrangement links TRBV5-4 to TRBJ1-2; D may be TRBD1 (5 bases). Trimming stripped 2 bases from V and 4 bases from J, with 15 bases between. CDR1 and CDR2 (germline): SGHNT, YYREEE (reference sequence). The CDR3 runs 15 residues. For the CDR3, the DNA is TGTGCCAGCAGCTTCCCCGGGGGAGTAGGCTATGGCTACACCTTC. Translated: CASSFPGGVGYGYTF.

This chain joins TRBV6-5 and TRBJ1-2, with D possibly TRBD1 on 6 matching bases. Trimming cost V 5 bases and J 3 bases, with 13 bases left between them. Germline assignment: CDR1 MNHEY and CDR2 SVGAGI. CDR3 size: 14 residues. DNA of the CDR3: TGTGCCAGCAGTGTAAGGACAGTGGACTATGGCTACACCTTC. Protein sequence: CASSVRTVDYGYTF.

CDR3 protein: CASSVVGSGRGTGELFF. CDR3 DNA sequence: TGTGCCAGCAGCGTAGTCGGTAGCGGGAGGGGGACCGGGGAGCTGTTTTTT. V gene TRBV9 combines with J gene TRBJ2-2; 11 nucleotides agree with TRBD2. J lost 5 bases, V lost 0 bases, and 6 bases had no gene match. This CDR3 region has 17 residues. Per the germline V gene, CDR1 is SGDLS and CDR2 is YYNGEE.

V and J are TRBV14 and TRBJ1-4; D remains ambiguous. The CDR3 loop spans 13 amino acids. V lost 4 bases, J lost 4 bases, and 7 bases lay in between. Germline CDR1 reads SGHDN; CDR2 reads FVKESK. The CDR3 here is CASSPQFNEKLFF. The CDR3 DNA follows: TGTGCCAGCAGCCCACAGTTTAATGAAAAACTGTTTTTT.